A single sample is the source of the 4 T cell receptor beta chains below, sequenced in a study of blood T cell repertoires in COVID-19. The data were produced by immunoSEQ multiplex PCR, yet TCRdb's version contains in-frame clones alone and is incomplete. The sample records around 140,000 clones, about 72% being singletons. The sequenced material came from peripheral blood. These receptors were taken from a woman in her 70s with acute or convalescent COVID-19.

The V and J genes are TRBV9 and TRBJ2-5, with D uncertain. Trimming took 0 bases from V and 4 from J, leaving 10 bases between them. Per the germline V gene, CDR1 is SGDLS and CDR2 is YYNGEE. This CDR3 spans 14 amino acids. CDR3: CASSVGNGGETQYF. The CDR3 DNA reads as TGTGCCAGCAGCGTAGGTAACGGCGGAGAGACCCAGTACTTC. Variable domain in full (rest from reference TRBV9 and TRBJ2-5): DSGVTQTPKHLITATGQRVTLRCSPRSGDLSVYWYQQSLDQGLQFLIQYYNGEERAKGNILERFSAQQFPDLHSELNLSSLELGDSALYFCASSVGNGGETQYFGPGTRLLVL.

This chain links TRBV5-1 with TRBJ2-3; D is perhaps TRBD2 (5 bases). Trimming removed 0 bases at V and 2 bases at J, with 7 bases between. The CDR3 consists of 14 residues. In germline, CDR1 is SGHRS, CDR2 YFSETQ. The CDR3 protein is CASSLAGNTDTQYF. For the CDR3, the DNA is TGCGCCAGCAGCTTGGCCGGGAACACAGATACGCAGTATTTT.

The chain is built from TRBV12-5 and TRBJ1-4, with 8 bases fitting TRBD1. The CDR3 runs to 15 residues. Germline V lookup: CDR1 LGHNT, CDR2 FRNRAP. V was clipped by 1 base and J by 2 bases; unmatched bases: 0. The CDR3 region is CASGLGQGTNEKLFF. CDR3 coding DNA: TGTGCTAGTGGTTTGGGACAGGGGACTAATGAAAAACTGTTTTTT.

The genes are TRBV2 and TRBJ2-1; 8 bases map to TRBD2. Germline V gene data show CDR1 as SNHLY and CDR2 as FYNNEI. V lost 4 bases and J lost 15; bases outside the gene matches: 11. The CDR3 covers 13 residues. The CDR3 reads CASSAFEGTSGFF. The CDR3 DNA is TGTGCCAGCAGTGCTTTCGAAGGAACTAGCGGGTTCTTC.